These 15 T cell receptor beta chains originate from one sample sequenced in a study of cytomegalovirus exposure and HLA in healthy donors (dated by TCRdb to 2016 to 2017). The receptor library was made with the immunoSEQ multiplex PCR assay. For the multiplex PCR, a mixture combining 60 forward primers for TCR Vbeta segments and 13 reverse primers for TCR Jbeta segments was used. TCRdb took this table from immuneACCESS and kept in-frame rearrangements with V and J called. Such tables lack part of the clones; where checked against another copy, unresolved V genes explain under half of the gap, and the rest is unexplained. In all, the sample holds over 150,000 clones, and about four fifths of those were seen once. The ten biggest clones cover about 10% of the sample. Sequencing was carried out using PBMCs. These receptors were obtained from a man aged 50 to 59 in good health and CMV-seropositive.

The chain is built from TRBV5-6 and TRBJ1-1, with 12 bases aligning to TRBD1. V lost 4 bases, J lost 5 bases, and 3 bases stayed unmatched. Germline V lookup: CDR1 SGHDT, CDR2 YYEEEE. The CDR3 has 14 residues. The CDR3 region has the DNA TGTGCCAGCAGCCCGGGACAGGGGGCGACTGAAGCTTTCTTT. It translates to CASSPGQGATEAFF.

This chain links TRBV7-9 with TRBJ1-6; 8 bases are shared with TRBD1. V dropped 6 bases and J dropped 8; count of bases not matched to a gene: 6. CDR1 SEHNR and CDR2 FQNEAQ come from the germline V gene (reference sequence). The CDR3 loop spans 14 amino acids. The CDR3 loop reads CASSTDRGHSPLHF. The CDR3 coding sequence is TGTGCCAGCAGTACAGACAGGGGACATTCACCCCTCCACTTT.

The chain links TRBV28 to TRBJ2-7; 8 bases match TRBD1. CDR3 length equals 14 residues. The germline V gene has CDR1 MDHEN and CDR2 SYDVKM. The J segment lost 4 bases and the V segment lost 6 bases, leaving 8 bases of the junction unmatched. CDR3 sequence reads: CASRRAGGGYEQYF. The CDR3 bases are TGTGCCAGCAGACGAGCAGGGGGCGGGTACGAGCAGTACTTC.

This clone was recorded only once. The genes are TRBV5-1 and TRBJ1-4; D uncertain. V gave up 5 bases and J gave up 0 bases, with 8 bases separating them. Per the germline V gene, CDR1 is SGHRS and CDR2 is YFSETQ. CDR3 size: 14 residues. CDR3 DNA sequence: TGCGCCAGCAGTCGACTTGCAACTAATGAAAAACTGTTTTTT. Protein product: CASSRLATNEKLFF.

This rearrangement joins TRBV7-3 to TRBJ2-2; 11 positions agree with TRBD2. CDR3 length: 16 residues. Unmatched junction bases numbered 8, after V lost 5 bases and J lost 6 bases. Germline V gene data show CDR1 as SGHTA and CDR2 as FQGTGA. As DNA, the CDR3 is TGTGCCAGCAGCCCAGGGGGACTAGCGGAGGCCGGGGAGCTGTTTTTT. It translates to CASSPGGLAEAGELFF.

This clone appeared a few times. The CDR3 spells CASSLGSGSYEQYF. The CDR3 coding sequence is TGTGCCAGCAGCTTAGGATCCGGGAGCTACGAGCAGTACTTC. The chain couples TRBV7-9 to TRBJ2-7; a possible D gene is TRBD2 (6 bases). This CDR3 comprises 14 residues. Germline V gene lookup returns CDR1 SEHNR and CDR2 FQNEAQ (reference sequence). Trimming removed 1 base at V and 3 bases at J, with 10 bases between.

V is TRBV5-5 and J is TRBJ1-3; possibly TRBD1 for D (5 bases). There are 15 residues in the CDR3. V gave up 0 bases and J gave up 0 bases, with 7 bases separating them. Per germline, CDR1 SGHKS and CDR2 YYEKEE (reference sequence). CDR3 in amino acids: CASSLADSSGNTIYF. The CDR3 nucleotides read TGTGCCAGCAGCTTGGCAGACAGCTCTGGAAACACCATATATTTT.

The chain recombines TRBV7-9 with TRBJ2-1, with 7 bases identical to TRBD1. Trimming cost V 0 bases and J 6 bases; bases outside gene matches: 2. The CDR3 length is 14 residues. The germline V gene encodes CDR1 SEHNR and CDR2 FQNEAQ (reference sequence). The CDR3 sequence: CASSLAAGGNEQFF. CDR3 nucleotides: TGTGCCAGCAGCTTAGCCGCAGGGGGCAATGAGCAGTTCTTC.

As DNA, the CDR3 is TGTGCCAGCTCTTTCTTCGGGGGGAGCTCCTACGAGCAGTACTTC. It encodes CASSFFGGSSYEQYF. The genes are TRBV18 and TRBJ2-7; 7 bases match TRBD2. The germline CDR1 and CDR2 sequences are KGHSH and LQKENI. The CDR3 consists of 15 residues. After removal of 6 bases from V and 0 bases from J, the junction contained 8 bases not matched to a gene. Using reference TRBV18 and TRBJ2-7 for the parts outside the CDR3, the full variable domain is NAGVMQNPRHLVRRRGQEARLRCSPMKGHSHVYWYRQLPEEGLKFMVYLQKENIIDESGMPKERFSAEFPKEGPSILRIQQVVRGDSAAYFCASSFFGGSSYEQYFGPGTRLTVT.

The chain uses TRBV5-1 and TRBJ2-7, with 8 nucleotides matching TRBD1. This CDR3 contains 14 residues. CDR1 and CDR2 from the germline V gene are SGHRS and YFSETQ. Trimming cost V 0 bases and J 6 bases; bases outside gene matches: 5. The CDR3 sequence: CASSLGQGAVEQYF. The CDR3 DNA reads TGCGCCAGCAGCTTGGGGCAGGGGGCGGTCGAGCAGTACTTC.

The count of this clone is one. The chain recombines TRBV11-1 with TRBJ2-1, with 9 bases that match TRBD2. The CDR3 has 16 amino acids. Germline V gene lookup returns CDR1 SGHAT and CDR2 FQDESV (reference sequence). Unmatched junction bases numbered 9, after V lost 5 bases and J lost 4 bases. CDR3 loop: CASSEIAGAEYNEQFF. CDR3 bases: TGTGCCAGCAGCGAAATAGCGGGAGCGGAATACAATGAGCAGTTCTTC.

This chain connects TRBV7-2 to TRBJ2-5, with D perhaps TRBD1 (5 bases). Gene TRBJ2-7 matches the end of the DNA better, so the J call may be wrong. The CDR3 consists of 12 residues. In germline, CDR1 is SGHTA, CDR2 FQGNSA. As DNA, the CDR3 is TGTGCCAGCAGCCCACAGGTAGACGAGCAGTACTTC. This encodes CASSPQVDEQYF.

The CDR3 DNA is TGTGCCAGCAGCGTATCAGCGCGGGAGAGCGGTTACAATGAGCAGTTCTTC. This encodes CASSVSARESGYNEQFF. V usage is TRBV9 and J usage is TRBJ2-1, with 7 bases that match TRBD2. The CDR3 spans 17 residues. Germline CDR1 is SGDLS and CDR2 is YYNGEE. V lost 1 base to trimming and J lost 4 bases; unmatched junction nucleotides: 11.

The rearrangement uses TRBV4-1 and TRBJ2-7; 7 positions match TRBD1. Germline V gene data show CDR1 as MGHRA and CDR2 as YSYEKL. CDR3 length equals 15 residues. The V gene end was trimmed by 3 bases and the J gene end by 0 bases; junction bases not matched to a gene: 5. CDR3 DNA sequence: TGCGCCAGCAGCCAGCGGACAGGACTCTCCTACGAGCAGTACTTC. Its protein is CASSQRTGLSYEQYF.

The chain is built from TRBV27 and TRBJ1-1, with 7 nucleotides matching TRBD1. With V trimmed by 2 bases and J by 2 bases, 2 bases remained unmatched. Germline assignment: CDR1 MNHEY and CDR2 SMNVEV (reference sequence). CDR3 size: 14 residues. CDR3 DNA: TGTGCCAGCAGTTTAGGGACAGATAACACTGAAGCTTTCTTT. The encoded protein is CASSLGTDNTEAFF.